This T cell receptor (beta chain) was captured in a study of T cells of healthy individuals. Germline V gene lookup returns CDR1 SGHRS and CDR2 YFSETQ. Trimming cost V 4 bases and J 7 bases; bases outside gene matches: 6. The CDR3 runs 13 residues. From the 5' RACE reads, TCRdb called clonotypes with MiXCR, one entry per CDR3 protein. The sample lists about 40,000 distinct CDR3 sequences, 3.5% to 5.5% occurring once. There are many counts of this clonotype. The TCR was taken from a human donor in good health. This chain links TRBV5-1 with TRBJ1-1; TRBD1 matches 8 bases. The CDR3 protein is CASSTGQALEAFF. In DNA form, the CDR3 reads TGCGCCAGCAGCACGGGACAGGCCCTTGAAGCTTTCTTT.